These 3 T cell receptor beta chains were all obtained from the same sample, sequenced in a study of blood T cell repertoires in COVID-19. The table came from immunoSEQ multiplex PCR; TCRdb's copy has only in-frame clones and leaves some out. The table records roughly 45,000 clones, 86% of them present only once. The sample consisted of peripheral blood. The source of these receptors is a man in his sixties with active COVID-19.

The chain has TRBV10-3 and TRBJ2-2; 7 bases line up with TRBD2. CDR3 length: 15 residues. CDR1 and CDR2 (germline): ENHRY, SYGVKD. The trim removed 3 bases at V and 3 bases at J, leaving 4 bases unmatched. CDR3: CAISDRTRDTGELFF. CDR3 DNA: TGTGCCATCAGTGATAGGACTAGAGACACCGGGGAGCTGTTTTTT.

The gene calls are TRBV2 and TRBJ2-2; TRBD2 matches 14 bases. The CDR3 covers 15 residues. In germline, CDR1 is SNHLY, CDR2 FYNNEI. The V segment lost 6 bases and the J segment 4 bases; nucleotides outside the gene matches: 1. The CDR3 is CASRGTSGGTGELFF. DNA for the CDR3: TGTGCCAGCAGAGGGACTAGCGGGGGCACCGGGGAGCTGTTTTTT.

This clone occurred a few times. The V and J genes are TRBV6-5 and TRBJ1-2; no definite D call. Germline-derived CDR1 and CDR2 are MNHEY and SVGAGI. The CDR3 covers 11 residues. Trimming took off 6 bases at V and 4 bases at J, with 6 bases between the two ends. CDR3 nucleotides: TGTGCCAGCAGGCAGTTCTATGGCTACACCTTC. This sequence encodes CASRQFYGYTF.